This T cell receptor (beta chain) was recovered during a study of T cells in Graves' hyperthyroidism and ophthalmopathy. This clonotype has a count of ten or more. Fresh peripheral blood, around 9.5 ml, yielded the PBMCs. Amplification targeted TCR beta CDR3 regions from RNA transcripts. First-round RT-PCR targeting the TCR CDR3 was performed with the HTBI primer set. MiXCR, run by TCRdb on the multiplex PCR reads, gives a single entry per CDR3 protein. The top ten clones hold approximately 35% of a sample with around 340,000 distinct CDR3 sequences, approximately 17% of them seen once. Input material: blood. The clonotype comes from a woman between 25 and 40 years old with Graves' hyperthyroidism that later progressed to Graves' ophthalmopathy.

CDR3 amino acids: CASSSPGTSVTYEQYF. The CDR3 nucleotides read TGTGCCAGCAGCTCCCCCGGAACTAGCGTCACCTACGAGCAGTACTTC. This sequence joins TRBV7-9 and TRBJ2-7, with 7 bases matching TRBD2. The CDR3 is 16 amino acids. The germline gives CDR1 SEHNR, CDR2 FQNEAQ (reference sequence). V was pared by 4 bases and J by 2 bases, with 11 bases of the junction left unmatched. Combining the CDR3 with reference TRBV7-9 and TRBJ2-7 gives the whole variable domain DTGVSQNPRHKITKRGQNVTFRCDPISEHNRLYWYRQTLGQGPEFLTYFQNEAQLEKSRLLSDRFSAERPKGSFSTLEIQRTEQGDSAMYLCASSSPGTSVTYEQYFGPGTRLTVT.